This is a list of T cell receptor beta chains from one sample in a study of blood T cell repertoires in COVID-19. Measured with immunoSEQ multiplex PCR; TCRdb has only the in-frame clones, and not every one. The data show about 190,000 clones, approximately 80% seen once. The specimen was peripheral blood. All receptors derive from a man in his fifties who had recovered from COVID-19. Each CDR3 is given with its conserved first and last residue. A D gene is named only where the DNA matches it firmly. Only some rows state a clone size, as once, few, many or a class for expanded clones.

CASTLASANTGELFF	TGTGCCAGCACCTTAGCGTCCGCGAACACCGGGGAGCTGTTTTTT	NA	NA	TRBJ2-2	TRBV7-3
CASSQSGSETQYF	TGTGCCAGCAGCCAGTCAGGGTCGGAGACCCAGTACTTC	NA	NA	TRBJ2-5	TRBV5-8
CASRGRGAGTGELFF	TGTGCCAGTAGGGGCCGGGGGGCTGGCACCGGGGAGCTGTTTTTT	NA	NA	TRBJ2-2	TRBV19
CASSRGETQYF	TGCGCCAGCAGCCGAGGAGAGACCCAGTACTTC	few	NA	TRBJ2-5	TRBV4-1
CASSVQTGGYEQYF	TGTGCCAGCAGCGTTCAAACAGGGGGCTACGAGCAGTACTTC	NA	TRBD1	TRBJ2-7	TRBV9
CASSYPLRGDSYEQYF	TGTGCCAGCAGTTACCCGTTGCGGGGGGACTCCTACGAGCAGTACTTC	NA	TRBD2	TRBJ2-7	TRBV6-2/TRBV6-3
CASSRDRGSYGYTF	TGTGCCAGCAGCCGGGACAGGGGTTCCTATGGCTACACCTTC	NA	TRBD1	TRBJ1-2	TRBV7-2
CASSQDTGQVFRPQHF	TGTGCCAGCAGCCAAGACACGGGACAGGTTTTCCGGCCCCAGCATTTT	few	TRBD1	TRBJ1-5	TRBV4-2
CASASGLYNEQFF	TGTGCTAGTGCCAGTGGACTTTACAATGAGCAGTTCTTC	NA	NA	TRBJ2-1	TRBV12-5
CASSLVTGSNYGYTF	TGCGCCAGCAGCTTGGTAACAGGGTCAAACTATGGCTACACCTTC	NA	NA	TRBJ1-2	TRBV5-1
CASSFEGAWEKLFF	TGTGCCAGCAGCTTTGAGGGGGCTTGGGAAAAACTGTTTTTT	few	TRBD1	TRBJ1-4	TRBV7-2
CAWSEGTDQPQHF	TGTGCCTGGAGTGAAGGGACAGATCAGCCCCAGCATTTT	few	TRBD1	TRBJ1-5	TRBV30
CASSQYNTGLNEKLFF	TGCGCCAGCAGCCAATATAACACGGGATTAAATGAAAAACTGTTTTTT	NA	NA	TRBJ1-4	TRBV4-3
CASSDDGLSGNTIYF	TGTGCCAGCAGCGACGACGGACTCTCTGGAAACACCATATATTTT	few	NA	TRBJ1-3	TRBV11-2
CASNRGQTHYGYTF	TGTGCCAGCAATAGAGGACAGACCCACTATGGCTACACCTTC	NA	NA	TRBJ1-2	TRBV2
CASSPDRASDNEQFF	TGTGCCAGCAGTCCGGACAGGGCTAGCGACAATGAGCAGTTCTTC	NA	TRBD1	TRBJ2-1	TRBV6-5
CATKDGRARETQYF	TGTGCCACAAAGGACGGGAGGGCCAGGGAGACCCAGTACTTC	NA	TRBD2	TRBJ2-5	TRBV15
CASSPRTGGNEKLFF	TGTGCCAGCAGTCCCCGGACAGGGGGTAATGAAAAACTGTTTTTT	NA	TRBD1	TRBJ1-4	TRBV2
CAISSTGTGMMGSPLHF	TGTGCCATCAGTTCGACCGGGACTGGGATGATGGGTTCACCCCTCCACTTT	NA	NA	TRBJ1-6	TRBV10-3
CASSQGGFSYEQYF	TGTGCCAGCAGCCAAGGAGGGTTCTCCTACGAGCAGTACTTC	NA	NA	TRBJ2-7	TRBV14
CAIRENNPGQYEQYF	TGTGCCATCAGAGAAAATAATCCGGGACAGTACGAGCAGTACTTC	few	TRBD1	TRBJ2-7	TRBV10-3
CASSLSVSQGTYEQYF	TGTGCCAGCAGCTTGTCTGTTAGTCAGGGAACCTACGAGCAGTACTTC	NA	NA	TRBJ2-7	TRBV5-5
CASSYPAGAEGNTIYF	TGTGCCAGCAGTTACCCAGCGGGGGCGGAGGGAAACACCATATATTTT	NA	NA	TRBJ1-3	TRBV6-5
CASSLEGVRRTEAFF	TGTGCCAGCAGTTTAGAGGGGGTGAGGCGAACTGAAGCTTTCTTT	NA	NA	TRBJ1-1	TRBV28
CASSLEGFGGRVETQYF	TGCGCCAGCAGCTTGGAAGGTTTTGGCGGGAGGGTTGAGACCCAGTACTTC	NA	TRBD2	TRBJ2-5	TRBV5-1
CASSISKNTGELFF	TGTGCCAGTAGTATCTCTAAGAACACCGGGGAGCTGTTTTTT	NA	NA	TRBJ2-2	TRBV19
CASSPRQVSEQFF	TGTGCCAGCTCACCGCGACAGGTGAGTGAGCAGTTCTTC	NA	NA	TRBJ2-1	TRBV18
CASSYLGGGELFF	TGTGCCAGCAGTTATCTCGGGGGCGGGGAGCTGTTTTTT	NA	NA	TRBJ2-2	TRBV6-6
CASSLNRGLARDEQYF	TGTGCCAGCAGTTTAAACCGGGGACTAGCGAGGGACGAGCAGTACTTC	few	TRBD2	TRBJ2-7	TRBV28
CASSSRTSGRDNEQFF	TGTGCCAGCAGCTCCAGGACTAGCGGGAGGGACAATGAGCAGTTCTTC	NA	TRBD2	TRBJ2-1	TRBV11-2
CASSLNSGTGHVGTDTQYF	TGTGCCAGCAGCTTGAATTCGGGGACAGGGCACGTTGGGACAGATACGCAGTATTTT	NA	TRBD1	TRBJ2-3	TRBV5-4
CASSLVGTGPSEAFF	TGTGCCAGCAGCTTAGTAGGGACAGGCCCTTCTGAAGCTTTCTTT	NA	TRBD1	TRBJ1-1	TRBV7-2
CSAHFGTSQYF	TGCAGTGCTCACTTCGGGACTTCGCAGTATTTT	NA	NA	TRBJ2-3	TRBV20-1
CASSQDRRVTNVLTF	TGTGCCAGCAGCCAAGACCGCAGGGTAACCAACGTCCTGACTTTC	few	NA	TRBJ2-6	TRBV3-1/TRBV3-2
CASSQSGQGTDNEQFF	TGCGCCAGCAGTCAATCCGGACAGGGGACAGACAATGAGCAGTTCTTC	NA	TRBD1	TRBJ2-1	TRBV23-1
CAWSAGTGTYEQYF	TGTGCCTGGAGTGCCGGGACAGGGACCTACGAGCAGTACTTC	NA	TRBD1	TRBJ2-7	TRBV30
CATSRDLGTDTQYF	TGTGCCACCAGCAGAGATCTAGGCACAGATACGCAGTATTTT	NA	NA	TRBJ2-3	TRBV15
CASRDSWDEKLFF	TGTGCCAGCAGGGACAGCTGGGATGAAAAACTGTTTTTT	NA	NA	TRBJ1-4	TRBV6-5
CASSRGWAYSSYEQYF	TGTGCCAGCAGCCGTGGTTGGGCTTATAGCTCCTACGAGCAGTACTTC	NA	NA	TRBJ2-7	TRBV11-2